This is a list of T cell receptor beta chains from one sample in a study of blood T cell repertoires in COVID-19. Sequenced by immunoSEQ multiplex PCR; TCRdb stores in-frame clones only, minus some. The sample yields 250,000 or so clones, approximately 90% seen once. The specimen was peripheral blood. The receptors stem from a young woman with COVID-19, enrolled during active disease. Both conserved end residues are part of each CDR3. Each record gives: CDR3 protein, CDR3 DNA, clone size, V gene, D gene, J gene. D genes are given only for firm matches. Clone size is not always given. Where it is, it says once, few, many or a class for expanded clones.

CDR3 protein: CASSSGQTDSGANVLTF; CDR3 DNA: TGTGCCAGCAGTTCCGGACAAACGGACTCTGGGGCCAACGTCCTGACTTTC; clone size: -; V gene: TRBV4-2; D gene: -; J gene: TRBJ2-6
CDR3 protein: CASSHSGADEQYF; CDR3 DNA: TGCGCCAGCAGCCATAGCGGGGCTGACGAGCAGTACTTC; clone size: -; V gene: TRBV4-3; D gene: TRBD2; J gene: TRBJ2-7
CDR3 protein: CASSLGALGETQYF; CDR3 DNA: TGCGCCAGCAGCTTGGGGGCGTTGGGAGAGACCCAGTACTTC; clone size: -; V gene: TRBV5-1; D gene: -; J gene: TRBJ2-5
CDR3 protein: CASSLRTGTNYGYTF; CDR3 DNA: TGTGCCAGCAGTCTCAGGACAGGGACTAACTATGGCTACACCTTC; clone size: once; V gene: TRBV27; D gene: TRBD1; J gene: TRBJ1-2
CDR3 protein: CASSPLGARTEAFF; CDR3 DNA: TGTGCCAGCAGTCCCTTGGGGGCGAGAACTGAAGCTTTCTTT; clone size: -; V gene: TRBV2; D gene: -; J gene: TRBJ1-1
CDR3 protein: CSVEPQGYTDTQYF; CDR3 DNA: TGCAGCGTTGAACCCCAGGGATACACAGATACGCAGTATTTT; clone size: -; V gene: TRBV29-1; D gene: -; J gene: TRBJ2-3
CDR3 protein: CASSYGGQGVETQYF; CDR3 DNA: TGTGCCAGCAGTTACGGTGGCCAGGGGGTCGAGACCCAGTACTTC; clone size: -; V gene: TRBV6-5; D gene: TRBD1; J gene: TRBJ2-5
CDR3 protein: CASSWRRQGTGELFF; CDR3 DNA: TGTGCCAGCAGCTGGAGAAGACAGGGAACCGGGGAGCTGTTTTTT; clone size: -; V gene: TRBV7-8; D gene: TRBD1; J gene: TRBJ2-2
CDR3 protein: CASSVEAVPRMNTEAFF; CDR3 DNA: TGTGCCAGCAGCGTAGAAGCGGTCCCCCGCATGAACACTGAAGCTTTCTTT; clone size: -; V gene: TRBV9; D gene: -; J gene: TRBJ1-1
CDR3 protein: CATSDHDIPNEQFF; CDR3 DNA: TGTGCCACCAGTGACCACGACATCCCCAATGAGCAGTTCTTC; clone size: -; V gene: TRBV24-1; D gene: -; J gene: TRBJ2-1
CDR3 protein: CASSSGQGRYGYTF; CDR3 DNA: TGCGCCAGCAGCTCCGGACAGGGACGATATGGCTACACCTTC; clone size: few; V gene: TRBV5-1; D gene: TRBD1; J gene: TRBJ1-2
CDR3 protein: CASNSAGGVDNEQFF; CDR3 DNA: TGTGCCAGCAATTCGGCGGGGGGCGTCGACAATGAGCAGTTCTTC; clone size: -; V gene: TRBV28; D gene: TRBD2; J gene: TRBJ2-1
CDR3 protein: CASSDRGRGELFF; CDR3 DNA: TGTGCCAGCAGCGACAGGGGGCGTGGGGAGCTGTTTTTT; clone size: once; V gene: TRBV27; D gene: TRBD1; J gene: TRBJ2-2
CDR3 protein: CASIGVREQYF; CDR3 DNA: TGTGCCAGCATAGGGGTTCGCGAGCAGTACTTC; clone size: -; V gene: TRBV6-6; D gene: -; J gene: TRBJ2-7
CDR3 protein: CASSQGGGAGYEQFF; CDR3 DNA: TGCGCCAGCAGCCAGGGCGGGGGGGCCGGCTATGAGCAGTTCTTC; clone size: once; V gene: TRBV4-1; D gene: TRBD2; J gene: TRBJ2-1
CDR3 protein: CASSPRQGGHEQYF; CDR3 DNA: TGTGCCAGCAGCCCTCGACAGGGAGGACACGAGCAGTACTTC; clone size: -; V gene: TRBV4-2; D gene: -; J gene: TRBJ2-7
CDR3 protein: CASSVAPGQGASGNTIYF; CDR3 DNA: TGTGCCAGCAGCGTTGCCCCGGGGCAGGGGGCTTCTGGAAACACCATATATTTT; clone size: -; V gene: TRBV9; D gene: TRBD1; J gene: TRBJ1-3
CDR3 protein: CASSDGGLEQYF; CDR3 DNA: TGTGCCAGCAGTGATGGAGGCCTAGAGCAGTACTTC; clone size: once; V gene: TRBV2; D gene: -; J gene: TRBJ2-7
CDR3 protein: CASRKSHTSNQPQHF; CDR3 DNA: TGTGCCAGCAGGAAGTCGCACACCAGCAATCAGCCCCAGCATTTT; clone size: -; V gene: TRBV4-2; D gene: -; J gene: TRBJ1-5
CDR3 protein: CASSKTGGSGNTIYF; CDR3 DNA: TGTGCCAGCAGTAAGACAGGGGGCTCTGGAAACACCATATATTTT; clone size: -; V gene: TRBV11-2; D gene: TRBD1; J gene: TRBJ1-3
CDR3 protein: CASSVGGSLVEQFF; CDR3 DNA: TGTGCCAGCAGCGTAGGTGGGAGTCTGGTTGAGCAGTTCTTC; clone size: -; V gene: TRBV9; D gene: -; J gene: TRBJ2-1
CDR3 protein: CASSLGRGPSYEQYF; CDR3 DNA: TGTGCCAGCAGCTTAGGGAGGGGGCCCTCCTACGAGCAGTACTTC; clone size: -; V gene: TRBV11-2; D gene: -; J gene: TRBJ2-7
CDR3 protein: CATSRDRDEQFF; CDR3 DNA: TGTGCCACCAGCAGAGACCGGGATGAGCAGTTCTTC; clone size: -; V gene: TRBV15; D gene: -; J gene: TRBJ2-1
CDR3 protein: CASSRTGGAGYGYTF; CDR3 DNA: TGTGCCAGCAGTCGAACAGGGGGCGCGGGCTATGGCTACACCTTC; clone size: -; V gene: TRBV27; D gene: TRBD1; J gene: TRBJ1-2
CDR3 protein: CASSFAGPPYNEQFF; CDR3 DNA: TGTGCCAGCAGTTTTGCGGGACCCCCCTACAATGAGCAGTTCTTC; clone size: -; V gene: TRBV27; D gene: -; J gene: TRBJ2-1
CDR3 protein: CASTRGGLGTGELFF; CDR3 DNA: TGTGCCAGCACCCGGGGGGGCCTAGGCACCGGGGAGCTGTTTTTT; clone size: -; V gene: TRBV2; D gene: TRBD2; J gene: TRBJ2-2
CDR3 protein: CASSPTGITEAFF; CDR3 DNA: TGTGCCAGCAGCCCGACAGGGATCACTGAAGCTTTCTTT; clone size: -; V gene: TRBV12-3/TRBV12-4; D gene: TRBD1; J gene: TRBJ1-1
CDR3 protein: CASSLRFGAPLNTGELFF; CDR3 DNA: TGTGCCAGCAGCTTGCGGTTTGGGGCCCCCCTGAACACCGGGGAGCTGTTTTTT; clone size: -; V gene: TRBV5-6; D gene: -; J gene: TRBJ2-2
CDR3 protein: CASSLGTGTREQYF; CDR3 DNA: TGTGCCAGCAGCTTAGGAACAGGGACCAGGGAGCAGTACTTC; clone size: -; V gene: TRBV13; D gene: -; J gene: TRBJ2-7
CDR3 protein: CSASARRGETQYF; CDR3 DNA: TGCAGTGCTAGTGCGCGGCGGGGAGAGACCCAGTACTTC; clone size: -; V gene: TRBV20-1; D gene: -; J gene: TRBJ2-5
CDR3 protein: CAIDRGENTEAFF; CDR3 DNA: TGTGCCATCGACAGGGGGGAGAACACTGAAGCTTTCTTT; clone size: -; V gene: TRBV10-3; D gene: TRBD1; J gene: TRBJ1-1
CDR3 protein: CASSLDPGELFF; CDR3 DNA: TGTGCCAGCAGCTTAGACCCGGGGGAACTGTTTTTT; clone size: -; V gene: TRBV7-9; D gene: -; J gene: TRBJ1-4
CDR3 protein: CAISELIAGVDQETQYF; CDR3 DNA: TGTGCCATCAGTGAGTTGATAGCGGGGGTAGACCAAGAGACCCAGTACTTC; clone size: once; V gene: TRBV10-3; D gene: TRBD2; J gene: TRBJ2-5
CDR3 protein: CASSLELSNQPQHF; CDR3 DNA: TGTGCCAGCAGCTTAGAACTGAGCAATCAGCCCCAGCATTTT; clone size: few; V gene: TRBV7-2; D gene: -; J gene: TRBJ1-5
CDR3 protein: CASSLMLAGGTDTQYF; CDR3 DNA: TGTGCCAGCAGCTTAATGTTGGCGGGGGGCACAGATACGCAGTATTTT; clone size: -; V gene: TRBV7-2; D gene: TRBD2; J gene: TRBJ2-3
CDR3 protein: CASSADETGGNRGEQYF; CDR3 DNA: TGTGCCAGCAGCGCCGACGAAACCGGGGGGAATCGAGGTGAGCAGTACTTC; clone size: few; V gene: TRBV21-1; D gene: -; J gene: TRBJ2-7
CDR3 protein: CASSRLSGDGYSGANVLTF; CDR3 DNA: TGTGCCAGCTCACGACTTTCGGGGGACGGATACTCTGGGGCCAACGTCCTGACTTTC; clone size: -; V gene: TRBV18; D gene: -; J gene: TRBJ2-6
CDR3 protein: CASSPRGGRDTGELFF; CDR3 DNA: TGTGCCAGCAGCCCGAGGGGGGGGCGCGACACCGGGGAGCTGTTTTTT; clone size: -; V gene: TRBV5-4; D gene: -; J gene: TRBJ2-2
CDR3 protein: CASSLFDTDTEAFF; CDR3 DNA: TGCGCCAGCAGCTTGTTCGACACCGACACTGAAGCTTTCTTT; clone size: -; V gene: TRBV5-1; D gene: -; J gene: TRBJ1-1
CDR3 protein: CASSDLAGGHQETQYF; CDR3 DNA: TGTGCCAGCAGTGACCTAGCGGGGGGCCACCAAGAGACCCAGTACTTC; clone size: -; V gene: TRBV6-1; D gene: TRBD2; J gene: TRBJ2-5
CDR3 protein: CASSLDRGGNSPLHF; CDR3 DNA: TGTGCCAGCAGCCTTGACAGGGGTGGGAATTCACCCCTCCACTTT; clone size: -; V gene: TRBV28; D gene: TRBD1; J gene: TRBJ1-6
CDR3 protein: CASSQVGGQGVGEQYF; CDR3 DNA: TGTGCCAGCAGCCAAGTAGGCGGGCAGGGGGTTGGTGAGCAGTACTTC; clone size: -; V gene: TRBV4-2; D gene: TRBD1; J gene: TRBJ2-7
CDR3 protein: CASSPRRLAGSYNEQFF; CDR3 DNA: TGTGCCAGCTCACCACGGCGTCTAGCGGGCTCGTACAATGAGCAGTTCTTC; clone size: once; V gene: TRBV18; D gene: TRBD2; J gene: TRBJ2-1
CDR3 protein: CASGLAGVAGELFF; CDR3 DNA: TGTGCCAGCGGCCTAGCGGGAGTAGCGGGGGAGCTGTTTTTT; clone size: -; V gene: TRBV6-2/TRBV6-3; D gene: TRBD2; J gene: TRBJ2-2
CDR3 protein: CASSLVYPWGLAATDTQYF; CDR3 DNA: TGTGCCAGCAGCTTAGTCTACCCCTGGGGACTAGCGGCCACAGATACGCAGTATTTT; clone size: -; V gene: TRBV11-3; D gene: TRBD2; J gene: TRBJ2-3
CDR3 protein: CASSGTTGTEAFF; CDR3 DNA: TGTGCCAGTAGCGGGACTACAGGCACTGAAGCTTTCTTT; clone size: -; V gene: TRBV19; D gene: -; J gene: TRBJ1-1
CDR3 protein: CASSRGRGLSGANVLTF; CDR3 DNA: TGCGCCAGCTCTCGTGGCAGGGGTCTCTCTGGGGCCAACGTCCTGACTTTC; clone size: -; V gene: TRBV10-1; D gene: -; J gene: TRBJ2-6
CDR3 protein: CASSSVGGGPGRDTDTQYF; CDR3 DNA: TGTGCCAGCAGCTCGGTGGGCGGGGGGCCCGGGCGTGACACAGATACGCAGTATTTT; clone size: -; V gene: TRBV5-6; D gene: TRBD2; J gene: TRBJ2-3
CDR3 protein: CSVGTGGDGYTF; CDR3 DNA: TGCAGCGTTGGAACAGGGGGTGATGGCTACACCTTC; clone size: -; V gene: TRBV29-1; D gene: TRBD1; J gene: TRBJ1-2
CDR3 protein: CASKSSGGYNEQFF; CDR3 DNA: TGTGCCAGCAAATCTAGCGGGGGCTACAATGAGCAGTTCTTC; clone size: -; V gene: TRBV3-1/TRBV3-2; D gene: TRBD2; J gene: TRBJ2-1
CDR3 protein: CASRPGQGWGNEQFF; CDR3 DNA: TGTGCCAGCAGACCGGGACAGGGGTGGGGGAATGAGCAGTTCTTC; clone size: -; V gene: TRBV3-1/TRBV3-2; D gene: TRBD1; J gene: TRBJ2-1
CDR3 protein: CASSRMDSMKVSPLHF; CDR3 DNA: TGCGCCAGCAGCCGAATGGACAGTATGAAGGTTTCACCCCTCCACTTT; clone size: once; V gene: TRBV5-1; D gene: -; J gene: TRBJ1-6
CDR3 protein: CASSTGTGPSYEQYF; CDR3 DNA: TGTGCCAGCAGCACCGGGACAGGGCCCTCCTACGAGCAGTACTTC; clone size: -; V gene: TRBV7-9; D gene: TRBD1; J gene: TRBJ2-7